The following is a TCR beta chain sequence with its context. The source of the sample is a study of control samples from healthy donors and cancer patients. The germline CDR1 and CDR2 sequences are LGHDT and YNNKEL (reference sequence). The CDR3 length is 13 residues. V lost 2 bases and J 4 bases, leaving 8 bases between the germline ends. Profiling relied on immunoSEQ multiplex PCR, and the TCRdb table lists in-frame clones only, not all of them. The sample contains 150,000 or so clones, about 86% of which appear only once. This clonotype originated in a man aged 18 to 30 in good health. The rearrangement uses TRBV3-1 (or the pseudogene TRBV3-2) and TRBJ1-2, with D tentatively TRBD1 (5 bases). The sample consisted of blood. The CDR3 DNA reads as TGTGCCAGCAGCCAAAGACAGTCCTATGGCTACACCTTC. This gives the protein CASSQRQSYGYTF.